This T cell receptor beta chain was identified in a study of cytomegalovirus exposure and HLA in healthy donors. Findings and caveats of the study: Confirmation was obtained in vitro that a few CMV-associated chains are specific for CMV antigens. The classifier, whose performance was assessed in both the original and validation cohorts, reportedly diagnosed cytomegalovirus status with high specificity and sensitivity. The listing of 160 or so TCR beta chains classed them as cytomegalovirus-associated.

TCRdb's table, derived via immunoSEQ multiplex PCR, lists solely in-frame clones and lacks some. The profile covers 150,000 to 200,000 clones, with about 85% appearing a single time and about a sixth taken by the ten largest. Note on this clone: Its target is not known.

Germline V gives CDR1 SGHNT, CDR2 YENEEA. Trimming cost V 4 bases and J 4 bases; bases outside gene matches: 3. This CDR3 region has 15 residues. The donors were part of the 120-subject validation cohort, which stood apart from the approximately 640-subject first cohort. The clonotype comes from a man younger than 35 in good health and CMV-seropositive. This chain connects TRBV11-3 to TRBJ2-1, with TRBD2 identical over 11 bases. Sequences were obtained from PBMCs. The CDR3: CASSSRLAGYNEQFF. In nucleotides, the CDR3 is TGTGCCAGCAGCTCCCGACTAGCGGGATACAATGAGCAGTTCTTC.